This TCR beta chain was sequenced during a study of cytomegalovirus exposure and HLA in healthy donors. The study, taken as a whole, reports: The study listed under 200 cytomegalovirus-associated TCR beta chains. Previous analysis showed most TCR beta V segments were productive about 87% or about 30% of the time. Across donors, presence/absence analyses took sequencing depth to be roughly uniform.

A multiplex PCR was run with 60 Vbeta primers and 13 Jbeta primers. Assay used: immunoSEQ multiplex PCR; TCRdb lists only in-frame clones, some missing. The sample shows about 110,000 clones, under 85% of them seen only once. Of note for this clone: Its antigen is currently unknown.

Germline V gives CDR1 LGHNA, CDR2 YNFKEQ. V dropped 2 bases and J dropped 2; count of bases not matched to a gene: 6. CDR3 length equals 16 residues. Sequencing was done on a sample of PBMCs. The origin of this receptor is a woman aged 50 to 60 in good health and CMV-seropositive. This chain links TRBV4-2 with TRBJ2-7; 10 bases map to TRBD2. CDR3 in DNA: TGTGCCAGCAGCCAAAGTACTAGCGGGGTCACCTACGAGCAGTACTTC. It yields the protein CASSQSTSGVTYEQYF.